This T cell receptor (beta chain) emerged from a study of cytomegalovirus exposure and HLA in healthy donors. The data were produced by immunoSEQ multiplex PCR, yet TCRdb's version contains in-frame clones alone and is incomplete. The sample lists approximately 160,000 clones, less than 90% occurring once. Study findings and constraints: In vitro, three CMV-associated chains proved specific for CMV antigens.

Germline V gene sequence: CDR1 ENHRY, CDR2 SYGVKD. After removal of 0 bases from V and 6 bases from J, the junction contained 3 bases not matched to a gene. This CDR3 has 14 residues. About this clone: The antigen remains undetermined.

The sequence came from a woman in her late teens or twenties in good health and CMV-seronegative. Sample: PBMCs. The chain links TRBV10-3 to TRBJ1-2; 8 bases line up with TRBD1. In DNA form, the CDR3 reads TGTGCCATCAGTGAGTCGAACAGGGGGGATGGCTACACCTTC. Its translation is CAISESNRGDGYTF.